This record looks at one TCR beta chain sequence and its context. Those who participated ranged in age from 18 to 89 years and resided in around 22 US areas. Donors were grouped by their self-reported clinical history. Repertoires were generated with immunoSEQ multiplex PCR, while TCRdb's copy carries only in-frame clones and drops some. Here the sample spans 390,000 or so clones, around nine tenths being singletons. This entry belongs to a study of blood T cell repertoires in COVID-19. Source material: PBMCs or T cells enriched from blood (not recorded which). This TCR was recovered from a woman aged 50 to 60 who had recovered from COVID-19.

This CDR3 reads CASSYGDLLSDTIYF. DNA of the CDR3: TGCGCCAGCAGTTATGGGGACTTACTGAGCGACACCATATATTTT. The rearrangement links TRBV5-1 to TRBJ1-3; D is possibly TRBD1 (5 bases). CDR1 is SGHRS, CDR2 YFSETQ, per germline. This CDR3 comprises 15 residues. The V gene lost 5 bases and the J gene lost 8 bases, with 20 bases spanning the gap.